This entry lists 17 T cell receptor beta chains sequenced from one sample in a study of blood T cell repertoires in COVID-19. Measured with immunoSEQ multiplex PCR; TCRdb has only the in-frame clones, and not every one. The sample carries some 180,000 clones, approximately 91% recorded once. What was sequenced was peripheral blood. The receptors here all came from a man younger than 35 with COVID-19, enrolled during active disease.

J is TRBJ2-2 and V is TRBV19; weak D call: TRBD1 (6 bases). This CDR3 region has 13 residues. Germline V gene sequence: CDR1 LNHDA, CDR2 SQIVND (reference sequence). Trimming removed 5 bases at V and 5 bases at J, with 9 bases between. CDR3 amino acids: CASSVQGTGELFF. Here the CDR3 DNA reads TGTGCCAGTAGTGTACAGGGTACCGGGGAGCTGTTTTTT.

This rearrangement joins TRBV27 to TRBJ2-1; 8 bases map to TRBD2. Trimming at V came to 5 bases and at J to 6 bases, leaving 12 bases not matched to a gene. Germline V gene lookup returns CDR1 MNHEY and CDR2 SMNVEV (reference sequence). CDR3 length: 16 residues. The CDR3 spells CASSLFLAGGPNEQFF. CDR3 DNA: TGTGCCAGCAGTCTTTTTCTCGCGGGAGGCCCCAATGAGCAGTTCTTC.

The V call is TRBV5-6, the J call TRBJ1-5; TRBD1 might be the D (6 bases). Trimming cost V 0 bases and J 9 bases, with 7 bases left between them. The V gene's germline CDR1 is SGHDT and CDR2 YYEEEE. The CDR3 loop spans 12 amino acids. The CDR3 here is CASSLGRGPQHF. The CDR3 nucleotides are TGTGCCAGCAGCTTGGGCAGGGGGCCCCAGCATTTT.

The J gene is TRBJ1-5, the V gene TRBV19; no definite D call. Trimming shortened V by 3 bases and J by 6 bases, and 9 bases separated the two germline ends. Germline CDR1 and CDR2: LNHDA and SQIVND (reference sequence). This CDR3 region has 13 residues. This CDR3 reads CASSIASGQPQHF. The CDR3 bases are TGTGCCAGTAGTATTGCATCAGGTCAGCCCCAGCATTTT.

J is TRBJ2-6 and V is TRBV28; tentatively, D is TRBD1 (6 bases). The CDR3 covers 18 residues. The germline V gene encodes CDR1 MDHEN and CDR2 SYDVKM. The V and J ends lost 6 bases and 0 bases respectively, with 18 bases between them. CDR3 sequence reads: CASSSTNRGGSGANVLTF. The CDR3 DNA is TGTGCCAGCAGCTCAACTAATCGAGGGGGCTCTGGGGCCAACGTCCTGACTTTC.

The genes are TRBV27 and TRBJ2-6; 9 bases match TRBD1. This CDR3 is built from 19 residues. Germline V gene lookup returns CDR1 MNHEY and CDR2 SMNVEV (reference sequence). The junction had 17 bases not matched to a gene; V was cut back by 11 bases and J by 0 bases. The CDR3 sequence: CASSTAPGQGASGANVLTF. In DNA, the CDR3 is TGTGCCTCTTCTACGGCCCCGGGACAGGGAGCCTCTGGGGCCAACGTCCTGACTTTC.

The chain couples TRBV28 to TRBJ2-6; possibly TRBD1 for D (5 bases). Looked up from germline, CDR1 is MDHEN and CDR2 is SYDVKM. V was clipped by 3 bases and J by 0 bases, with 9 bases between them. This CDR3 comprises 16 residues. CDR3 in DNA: TGTGCCAGCAGTTTTAAGGGGCCCTCTGGGGCCAACGTCCTGACTTTC. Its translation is CASSFKGPSGANVLTF.

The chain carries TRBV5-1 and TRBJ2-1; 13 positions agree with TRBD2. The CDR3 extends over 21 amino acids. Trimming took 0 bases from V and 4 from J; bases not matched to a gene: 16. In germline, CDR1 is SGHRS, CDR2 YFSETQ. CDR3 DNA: TGCGCCAGCAGCTTGGCCGGGGGCCCGGGACTAGCGGGAACGGGGTACAATGAGCAGTTCTTC. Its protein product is CASSLAGGPGLAGTGYNEQFF.

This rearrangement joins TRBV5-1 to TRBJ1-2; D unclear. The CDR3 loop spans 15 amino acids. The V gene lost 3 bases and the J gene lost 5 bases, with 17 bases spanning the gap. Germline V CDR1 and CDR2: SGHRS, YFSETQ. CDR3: CASSSTAGSRYGYTF. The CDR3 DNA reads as TGCGCCAGCAGCTCCACCGCGGGGAGTAGGTATGGCTACACCTTC.

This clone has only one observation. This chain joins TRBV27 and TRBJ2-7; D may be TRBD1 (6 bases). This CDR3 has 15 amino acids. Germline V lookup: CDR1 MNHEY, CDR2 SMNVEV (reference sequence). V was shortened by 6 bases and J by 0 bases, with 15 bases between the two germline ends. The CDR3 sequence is CASSPAGVVSYEQYF. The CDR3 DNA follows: TGTGCCAGCAGCCCCGCAGGGGTAGTCTCCTACGAGCAGTACTTC.

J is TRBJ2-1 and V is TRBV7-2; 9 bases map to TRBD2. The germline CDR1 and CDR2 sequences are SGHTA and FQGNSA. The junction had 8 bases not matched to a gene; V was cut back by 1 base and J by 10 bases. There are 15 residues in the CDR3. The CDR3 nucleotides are TGTGCCAGCAGCTTAGTGGCTAGCGGGGCCAGGGAGCAGTTCTTC. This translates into CASSLVASGAREQFF.

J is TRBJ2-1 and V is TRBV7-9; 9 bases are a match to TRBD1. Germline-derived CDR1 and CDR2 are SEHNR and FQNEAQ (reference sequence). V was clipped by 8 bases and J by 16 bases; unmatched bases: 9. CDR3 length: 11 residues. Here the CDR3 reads CASGPGTGTFF. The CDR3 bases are TGTGCCAGCGGACCCGGGACAGGGACATTCTTC. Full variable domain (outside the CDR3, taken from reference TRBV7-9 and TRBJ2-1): DTGVSQNPRHKITKRGQNVTFRCDPISEHNRLYWYRQTLGQGPEFLTYFQNEAQLEKSRLLSDRFSAERPKGSFSTLEIQRTEQGDSAMYLCASGPGTGTFFGPGTRLTVL.

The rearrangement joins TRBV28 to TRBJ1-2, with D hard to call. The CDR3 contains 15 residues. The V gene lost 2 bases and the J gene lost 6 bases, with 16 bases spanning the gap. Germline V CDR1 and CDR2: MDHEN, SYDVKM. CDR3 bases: TGTGCCAGCAGTTTACCCCGGGGAGGGTGGAATGGCTACACCTTC. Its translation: CASSLPRGGWNGYTF.

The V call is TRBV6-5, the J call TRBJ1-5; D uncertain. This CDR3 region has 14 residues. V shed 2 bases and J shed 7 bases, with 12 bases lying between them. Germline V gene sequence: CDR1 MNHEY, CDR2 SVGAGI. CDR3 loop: CASSYRGGGQPQHF. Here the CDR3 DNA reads TGTGCCAGCAGTTACAGAGGCGGAGGGCAGCCCCAGCATTTT.

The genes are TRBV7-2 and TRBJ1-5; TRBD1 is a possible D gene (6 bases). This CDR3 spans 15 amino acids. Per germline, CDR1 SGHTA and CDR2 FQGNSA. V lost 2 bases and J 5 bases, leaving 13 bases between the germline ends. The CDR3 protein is CASSLNRAAHQPQHF. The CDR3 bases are TGTGCCAGCAGCTTAAACAGGGCGGCTCATCAGCCCCAGCATTTT.

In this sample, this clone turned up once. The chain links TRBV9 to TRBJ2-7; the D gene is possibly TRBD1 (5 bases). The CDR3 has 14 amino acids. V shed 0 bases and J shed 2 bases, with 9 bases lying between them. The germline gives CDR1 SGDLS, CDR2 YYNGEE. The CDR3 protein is CASSVAGHTYEQYF. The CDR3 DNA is TGTGCCAGCAGCGTAGCAGGACACACCTACGAGCAGTACTTC.

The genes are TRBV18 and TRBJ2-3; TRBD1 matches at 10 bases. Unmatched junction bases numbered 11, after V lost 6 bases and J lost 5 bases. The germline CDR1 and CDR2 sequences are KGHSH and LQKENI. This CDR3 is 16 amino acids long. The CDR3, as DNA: TGTGCCAGCTCCCACCGGGACAGGGGTTCGGAAGATACGCAGTATTTT. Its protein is CASSHRDRGSEDTQYF.